The 26 T cell receptor beta chains reported below all come from one sample, sequenced in a study of blood T cells in healthy people across ages. A J-beta primer mix and a sample-barcoded 5' primer were used in a second PCR of about 7 to 12 cycles. MiXCR, run by TCRdb on the 5' RACE reads, gives a single entry per CDR3 protein. The profile covers about a million distinct CDR3 sequences, with about 53% appearing a single time and 20% to 25% taken by the ten largest. Sequenced material: blood. These receptors all come from a woman aged 60 to 75 in good health.

This clonotype was counted a few times. This chain uses TRBV29-1 with TRBJ1-5; unclear D gene. Germline V gene lookup returns CDR1 SQVTM and CDR2 ANQGSEA. Trimming left V 4 bases short and J 0 bases short, with 10 bases between. The length of the CDR3 is 14 residues. DNA of the CDR3: TGCAGCGTTGGGGCGGCTTATAGCAATCAGCCCCAGCATTTT. This translates into CSVGAAYSNQPQHF.

The CDR3 DNA is TGCGCCAGCAGCCCGCCGGATCGGGAGCAGTACTTC. Protein product: CASSPPDREQYF. The chain uses TRBV4-1 and TRBJ2-4; a weak D match, TRBD2 (6 bases). The germline gives CDR1 MGHRA, CDR2 YSYEKL. There are 12 residues in the CDR3. V lost 4 bases and J lost 13, with 14 bases in between.

This sequence joins TRBV29-1 and TRBJ2-5; TRBD2 matches 9 bases. Germline V gene lookup returns CDR1 SQVTM and CDR2 ANQGSEA. Trimming removed 6 bases from V and 11 bases from J; junction bases left unmatched: 16. The CDR3 runs 14 residues. DNA for the CDR3: TGCAGCGTACCGACTAGCGGAGCCTTGAATGAGCAGTACTTC. This translates into CSVPTSGALNEQYF. Full variable domain (outside the CDR3, taken from reference TRBV29-1 and TRBJ2-5): SAVISQKPSRDICQRGTSLTIQCQVDSQVTMMFWYRQQPGQSLTLIATANQGSEATYESGFVIDKFPISRPNLTFSTLTVSNMSPEDSSIYLCSVPTSGALNEQYFGPGTRLLVL.

The V gene is TRBV4-1, the J gene TRBJ2-3, with 8 bases fitting TRBD2. V lost 4 bases to trimming and J lost 2 bases; unmatched junction nucleotides: 8. CDR1 and CDR2 (germline): MGHRA, YSYEKL. This CDR3 has 16 amino acids. The chain's CDR3 is CASSPGTGGYTDTQYF. In DNA, the CDR3 is TGCGCCAGCAGCCCGGGGACGGGAGGGTACACAGATACGCAGTATTTT.

The chain has TRBV20-1 and TRBJ2-1, with D tentatively TRBD1 (5 bases). This CDR3 region has 14 residues. V lost 4 bases and J 8 bases, leaving 18 bases between the germline ends. Germline loops: CDR1 DFQATT, CDR2 SNEGSKA (reference sequence). The CDR3 loop is CSAMDGHLSDEQFF. The CDR3 coding sequence is TGCAGTGCTATGGACGGACATCTCTCCGATGAGCAGTTCTTC.

The table lists this clonotype with a few counts. The V and J genes are TRBV5-1 and TRBJ2-6; the D is unclear. Trimming left V 0 bases short and J 5 bases short, with 6 bases between. Germline CDR1 SGHRS, CDR2 YFSETQ. The CDR3 contains 14 residues. The CDR3 region is CASSLETRANVLTF. The CDR3 DNA reads TGCGCCAGCAGCTTGGAGACAAGGGCCAACGTCCTGACTTTC. Supplemented by reference TRBV5-1 and TRBJ2-6, the full variable domain reads KAGVTQTPRYLIKTRGQQVTLSCSPISGHRSVSWYQQTPGQGLQFLFEYFSETQRNKGNFPGRFSGRQFSNSRSEMNVSTLELGDSALYLCASSLETRANVLTFGAGSRLTVL.

The J gene is TRBJ2-1, the V gene TRBV7-2, with 8 positions matching TRBD2. Germline CDR1 is SGHTA and CDR2 is FQGNSA. The CDR3 runs to 15 residues. Unmatched junction bases numbered 6, after V lost 4 bases and J lost 4 bases. The CDR3 nucleotides are TGTGCCAGCAGCTCCCGGGTAGCGGGGTACAATGAGCAGTTCTTC. This gives the protein CASSSRVAGYNEQFF.

The V gene is TRBV6-6, the J gene TRBJ2-5; 8 bases map to TRBD2. The ends lost 6 bases at V and 4 bases at J; junction bases unmatched: 13. Germline V lookup: CDR1 MNHNY, CDR2 SVGAGI (reference sequence). CDR3 length: 16 amino acids. CDR3 nucleotide sequence: TGTGCCAGCAGATCTACTAGCGGACCCTTAGGAGAGACCCAGTACTTC. Translating it yields CASRSTSGPLGETQYF.

The genes are TRBV5-1 and TRBJ2-6; D remains ambiguous. The ends were cut back, 0 bases at V and 0 bases at J, with 7 bases in the middle. The CDR3 contains 16 residues. Germline lookup yields CDR1 SGHRS and CDR2 YFSETQ. The CDR3 sequence is CASSLVMGSGANVLTF. In DNA form, the CDR3 reads TGCGCCAGCAGCTTGGTCATGGGCTCTGGGGCCAACGTCCTGACTTTC.

Only a few counts were recorded for this clonotype. V gene TRBV20-1 combines with J gene TRBJ2-3; tentatively, D is TRBD1 (6 bases). Germline V gene data show CDR1 as DFQATT and CDR2 as SNEGSKA (reference sequence). The CDR3 runs 17 residues. The CDR3 DNA reads as TGCAGCGCCCGAACTGGGAATACAGGGTCCATCACAGATACGCAGTATTTT. Translated, it gives CSARTGNTGSITDTQYF.

At least ten counts were recorded for this clonotype. The chain employs TRBV2 and TRBJ2-7; 12 nucleotides align to TRBD2. The CDR3 runs to 15 residues. V trimming: 6 bases; J trimming: 3 bases; junction bases outside the gene matches: 6. Germline V gives CDR1 SNHLY, CDR2 FYNNEI. DNA of the CDR3: TGTGCCAGCAGCCCAACGACTAGCGGGAGCTACGAGCAGTACTTC. The encoded protein is CASSPTTSGSYEQYF.

This clonotype was seen once. This sequence joins TRBV5-4 and TRBJ2-7; 7 bases align to TRBD2. The CDR3 totals 17 residues. Losses at the gene ends were 4 bases for V and 1 base for J; bases not matched to a gene: 14. Germline-derived CDR1 and CDR2 are SGHNT and YYREEE (reference sequence). The CDR3 region has the DNA TGTGCCAGCAGCCATAGGGGAGGGACGGAACGATCCTACGAGCAGTACTTC. It encodes CASSHRGGTERSYEQYF. Based on the CDR3 plus reference TRBV5-4 and TRBJ2-7, the full variable domain is ETGVTQSPTHLIKTRGQQVTLRCSSQSGHNTVSWYQQALGQGPQFIFQYYREEENGRGNFPPRFSGLQFPNYSSELNVNALELDDSALYLCASSHRGGTERSYEQYFGPGTRLTVT.

This clonotype was picked up one time. This sequence joins TRBV20-1 and TRBJ2-7, with 7 bases aligning to TRBD1. The CDR3 contains 15 residues. CDR1 DFQATT and CDR2 SNEGSKA come from the germline V gene (reference sequence). J lost 3 bases, V lost 6 bases, and 14 bases had no gene match. The CDR3 DNA reads TGCAGTGCAAATCTACAGGGGAAAAACTACTACGAGCAGTACTTC. This encodes CSANLQGKNYYEQYF.

This clonotype came up a few times. The rearrangement joins TRBV27 to TRBJ1-2; TRBD1 matches at 7 bases. Germline assignment: CDR1 MNHEY and CDR2 SMNVEV (reference sequence). Trimming cost V 9 bases and J 8 bases; bases outside gene matches: 6. The CDR3 is made up of 11 amino acids. The CDR3 here is CASRQGEGYTF. For the CDR3, the DNA is TGTGCCAGTCGACAGGGCGAAGGCTACACCTTC.

The gene calls are TRBV28 and TRBJ1-5; unclear D gene. The CDR3 is 15 amino acids. Germline lookup yields CDR1 MDHEN and CDR2 SYDVKM. Trimming took 3 bases from V and 7 from J, leaving 16 bases between them. CDR3 residues: CASSFSTEELQPQHF. CDR3 nucleotides: TGTGCCAGCAGTTTTTCCACAGAGGAGCTACAGCCCCAGCATTTT.

The chain carries TRBV27 and TRBJ2-7; a weak D match, TRBD1 (6 bases). Germline V gene sequence: CDR1 MNHEY, CDR2 SMNVEV (reference sequence). V was clipped by 6 bases and J by 6 bases, with 21 bases between them. The CDR3 spans 15 residues. CDR3 sequence: CASRLTRDTPCEQYF. CDR3 bases: TGTGCCAGCAGACTGACCCGGGACACCCCCTGCGAGCAGTACTTC.

There are a few counts of this clonotype. The chain has TRBV29-1 and TRBJ2-1; tentatively, D is TRBD2 (7 bases). The J call may be wrong; the DNA end is better matched by TRBJ2-7. Germline CDR1 reads SQVTM; CDR2 reads ANQGSEA. The CDR3 spans 14 residues. The CDR3 DNA follows: TGCAGCGTTGCGGGGGGCAGCTCCTACAATGAGCAGTACTTC. Its translation is CSVAGGSSYNEQYF.

The chain recombines TRBV29-1 with TRBJ2-7; D gene ambiguous. This CDR3 is built from 13 residues. Per germline, CDR1 SQVTM and CDR2 ANQGSEA. V lost 8 bases, J lost 3 bases, and 17 bases lay in between. The CDR3 region has the DNA TGCAGCATTCGCGACGGACGGTACTACGAGCAGTACTTC. This translates into CSIRDGRYYEQYF.

Only a few counts were recorded for this clonotype. The rearrangement joins TRBV20-1 to TRBJ2-1; 8 bases are a match to TRBD2. This CDR3 has 14 amino acids. After removal of 3 bases from V and 6 bases from J, the junction contained 7 bases not matched to a gene. Germline CDR1 DFQATT, CDR2 SNEGSKA (reference sequence). In DNA form, the CDR3 reads TGCAGTGCTAGTAAGCGGGAGATGGGCAATGAGCAGTTCTTC. Protein sequence: CSASKREMGNEQFF.

CDR3 DNA sequence: TGTGCCAGCAGTGAACAGAGAGCCTACGAGCAGTACTTC. It encodes CASSEQRAYEQYF. V is TRBV2 and J is TRBJ2-7; D gene uncertain. V lost 2 bases, J lost 2 bases, and 7 bases lay in between. The CDR3 extends over 13 amino acids. Germline CDR1 and CDR2: SNHLY and FYNNEI. Full variable domain (missing parts from reference TRBV2 and TRBJ2-7): EPEVTQTPSHQVTQMGQEVILRCVPISNHLYFYWYRQILGQKVEFLVSFYNNEISEKSEIFDDQFSVERPDGSNFTLKIRSTKLEDSAMYFCASSEQRAYEQYFGPGTRLTVT.

This clonotype was counted a few times. The CDR3 sequence is CASSSRGQGGYTF. For the CDR3, the DNA is TGTGCCAGCAGCAGCCGGGGTCAGGGCGGCTACACCTTC. The chain uses TRBV7-2 and TRBJ1-2, with a weak D call TRBD1 (5 bases). V shed 5 bases and J shed 8 bases, with 15 bases lying between them. Germline CDR1 SGHTA, CDR2 FQGNSA. The CDR3 runs 13 residues.

J is TRBJ1-4 and V is TRBV20-1; a possible D gene is TRBD1 (5 bases). Germline V CDR1 and CDR2: DFQATT, SNEGSKA (reference sequence). The CDR3 has 15 residues. Between the trimmed V and J ends, which lost 3 bases and 7 bases, there was a span of 18 bases. CDR3 sequence reads: CSASGLRTGGEKLFF. The DNA of the CDR3 is TGCAGTGCTAGTGGTCTCCGAACGGGGGGTGAAAAACTGTTTTTT.

The V and J genes are TRBV20-1 and TRBJ2-1; D not certain. The CDR3 is 12 amino acids. Germline V gene sequence: CDR1 DFQATT, CDR2 SNEGSKA (reference sequence). V shed 8 bases and J shed 7 bases, with 15 bases lying between them. Here the CDR3 reads CSSLVQRNEQFF. CDR3 sequence (DNA): TGCAGTTCCCTGGTCCAGCGAAATGAGCAGTTCTTC.

The chain recombines TRBV28 with TRBJ2-7; 7 bases are a match to TRBD1. Germline assignment: CDR1 MDHEN and CDR2 SYDVKM. This CDR3 has 12 amino acids. The J segment lost 6 bases and the V segment lost 3 bases, leaving 2 bases of the junction unmatched. In nucleotides, the CDR3 is TGTGCCAGCAGTTTGGACAGGTTCGAGCAGTACTTC. Translated, it gives CASSLDRFEQYF.

The table lists this clonotype with a few counts. J is TRBJ2-5 and V is TRBV5-1; tentative D call: TRBD2 (6 bases). Germline CDR1 reads SGHRS; CDR2 reads YFSETQ. Deletions cut 4 bases from V and 4 bases from J, with 14 bases between. This CDR3 region has 14 residues. CDR3 in amino acids: CASSLGTSLETQYF. The CDR3 DNA reads as TGCGCCAGCAGCCTTGGGACTTCTCTAGAGACCCAGTACTTC.

The CDR3 nucleotides are TGTGCCAGCAGCTTAGCGTACGGCCTTTTGACTAATGAAAAACTGTTTTTT. Its translation: CASSLAYGLLTNEKLFF. This sequence joins TRBV7-9 and TRBJ1-4; D gene uncertain. Germline V gene data show CDR1 as SEHNR and CDR2 as FQNEAQ (reference sequence). The CDR3 sequence is 17 residues long. V lost 0 bases to trimming and J lost 2 bases, with 13 bases between them.